This T cell receptor beta chain was obtained from a study of cytomegalovirus exposure and HLA in healthy donors. Looking at the study overall: Of all 400 or so donors who were genotyped, 80% to 85% belonged to the Caucasian-associated ancestry cluster. Study conclusions and caveats: Accurate HLA-A and HLA-B prediction from TCR beta sequences was reported for most subjects. Among TCR sequences, most were rare, though some public TCRs appeared in many donors. It was reportedly the case that the classifier diagnosed cytomegalovirus status with high specificity and sensitivity.

Turning to this clone: What it binds is unknown.

It was with 60 Vbeta and 13 Jbeta primers that the PCR ran. Clones were read by immunoSEQ multiplex PCR, and TCRdb kept only the in-frame ones, dropping some. The sample carries 80,000 or so clones, approximately 75% recorded once. The CDR3 has 13 amino acids. CDR1 and CDR2 from the germline V gene are MGHRA and YSYEKL. J lost 6 bases, V lost 5 bases, and 4 bases had no gene match. The rearrangement links TRBV4-1 to TRBJ1-5; 7 bases match TRBD1. The material sequenced was PBMCs. The TCR was taken from a woman aged 40 to 50 in good health and CMV-seronegative. CDR3 nucleotides: TGCGCCAGCAGCATAGGGGGCGGTCAGCCCCAGCATTTT. Amino acid sequence: CASSIGGGQPQHF.